This entry concerns a single T cell receptor beta chain. V was pared by 0 bases and J by 2 bases, with 8 bases between. CDR1 and CDR2 (germline): SGHDT, YYEEEE. This CDR3 has 14 residues. Authors' processing steps: Amplification of reference gene primers provided the estimated nucleated cell counts. Here immunoSEQ multiplex PCR was the method, and the copy in TCRdb shows in-frame clones only, minus some. That table gives V, J and clone size, and the DNA gave D and trimming. The table lists under 350,000 clones, less than 90% of them singletons. This sample stems from a study of blood T cell repertoires in COVID-19. Looking at the study overall: Sites in the United States, Italy and Spain provided acute and convalescent COVID-19 samples. PBMCs, B-cell-depleted T cells, or T cells provided the cDNA or gDNA that made up the material.

The V and J genes are TRBV5-6 and TRBJ2-5; D perhaps matches TRBD1 (5 bases). Sequences were obtained from peripheral blood. The TCR originated in a man aged 55 to 70 who had recovered from COVID-19. The CDR3 DNA follows: TGTGCCAGCAGCTTGGGACAGCCACAAGAGACCCAGTACTTC. Protein: CASSLGQPQETQYF.